This T cell receptor beta chain was obtained from a study of blood T cell repertoires in COVID-19. Trimming took 5 bases from V and 4 from J, leaving 11 bases between them. The CDR3 spans 13 residues. From germline, CDR1 is SQVTM and CDR2 ANQGSEA. The cohort comprised adults aged roughly 18 to 95 years residing in about 25 US areas. Study processing details: For nucleated cells, counts were estimated from reference gene primer amplification. The table came from immunoSEQ multiplex PCR; TCRdb's copy has only in-frame clones and leaves some out. The V and J calls and clone size come from that table; D and trimming were worked out from the DNA. The repertoire includes approximately 180,000 clones, roughly 89% of them detected once, and 2% to 2.5% sits in the top ten.

This TCR was recovered from a woman aged 40-49 years with acute COVID-19. V gene TRBV29-1 combines with J gene TRBJ2-2; perhaps TRBD1 as D (5 bases). The sequenced material came from PBMCs or T cells enriched from blood (not recorded which). CDR3 residues: CSVRPRGTGELFF. The DNA for the CDR3 is TGCAGCGTTCGACCAAGGGGCACCGGGGAGCTGTTTTTT.